Here is one T cell receptor (beta chain) with its context. Its antigen remains unidentified. The data are from a study of T-cell reconstitution after alpha-beta-depleted transplantation in children. For TCRbeta, the library was prepared with unique molecular identifiers. TCRdb reprocessed the PCR reads via MiXCR and lists one record per CDR3 protein. The table has about 1,000,000 distinct CDR3 sequences, about 29% seen once. Findings of the study overall: Surviving thymic progenitors and recipient T cells were the source of high TCRbeta diversity at day 60 in some patients. Counts and diversity of T cells one year after transplant came mostly from newly produced T cells. Reported findings indicate that, about two months after transplant, alpha-beta T cells came from several hundred expanded clones, which were derived from non-depleted graft cells.

V was shortened by 6 bases and J by 0 bases, with 18 bases between the two germline ends. Germline CDR1 and CDR2: SGDLS and YYNGEE. The CDR3 spans 17 residues. The input for sequencing was PBMCs, mostly from graft donor cells, taken 360 days after TCRalphabeta/CD19-depleted stem cell transplant. The chain combines TRBV9 with TRBJ2-2, with D possibly being TRBD2 (7 bases). The clonotype originates from a boy less than two years old who had a stem cell transplant for SCID, so the T cells may come from the graft donor. Written as DNA, the CDR3 is TGTGCCAGCACGAATCCCGGGGGGCCGACGAACACCGGGGAGCTGTTTTTT. It encodes CASTNPGGPTNTGELFF.